A selection of T cell receptor beta chains follows, all from one sample in a study of blood T cell repertoires in COVID-19. Clones were read by immunoSEQ multiplex PCR, and TCRdb kept only the in-frame ones, dropping some. This sample has some 300,000 clones; around 87% occur once, and the top ten carry roughly 2.3%. The sequencing sample was made of peripheral blood. The receptors derive from a man younger than 35 with active or convalescent COVID-19. The CDR3 runs from the conserved cysteine through the conserved F or W.

cdr3_length j_call v_call cdr3_aa
16 TRBJ1-2 TRBV6-1 CASSDEAGGFLSGYTF
15 TRBJ2-1 TRBV27 CASSGAVSSYNEQFF
17 TRBJ1-3 TRBV9 CASSERGTGDSGNTIYF
19 TRBJ2-1 TRBV5-1 CASSAFRTSGRVNYNEQFF
16 TRBJ2-2 TRBV18 CASSIYRGRGTGELFF
16 TRBJ2-7 TRBV9 CASSVGLAVQSYEQYF
14 TRBJ1-3 TRBV5-1 CASSPGQTMNTIYF
17 TRBJ1-1 TRBV21-1 CASSKCWRGPMNTEAFF
14 TRBJ1-6 TRBV25-1 CASSDPGGYSPLHF
15 TRBJ1-4 TRBV18 CASSPGQGAREKLFF
17 TRBJ1-4 TRBV4-1 CASSQGMAQRAGGKLFF
14 TRBJ2-3 TRBV5-1 CASSPGTGLDTQYF
15 TRBJ2-2 TRBV29-1 CSGHLGIAGAGELFF
14 TRBJ2-5 TRBV3-1/TRBV3-2 CASSQSEQQETQYF
13 TRBJ1-5 TRBV6-5 CASGRFSNQPQHF
19 TRBJ2-5 TRBV9 CASSRLRYPVVPGGETQYF